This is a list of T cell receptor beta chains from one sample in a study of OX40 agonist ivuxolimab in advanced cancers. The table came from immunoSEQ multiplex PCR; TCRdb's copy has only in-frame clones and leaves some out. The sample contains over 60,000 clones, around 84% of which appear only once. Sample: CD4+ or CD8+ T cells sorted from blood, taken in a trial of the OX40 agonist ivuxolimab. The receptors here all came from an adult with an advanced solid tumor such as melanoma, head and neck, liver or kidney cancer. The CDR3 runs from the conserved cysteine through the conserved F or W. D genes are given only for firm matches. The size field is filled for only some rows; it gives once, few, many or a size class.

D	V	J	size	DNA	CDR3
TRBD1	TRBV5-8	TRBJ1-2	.	TGTGCCAGCAGCACAGGACAGGACCCTTTTAACTATGGCTACACCTTC	CASSTGQDPFNYGYTF
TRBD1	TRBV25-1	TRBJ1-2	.	TGTGCCAGCAGTGGTGATGACAGGGGGGTCGACTATGGCTACACCTTC	CASSGDDRGVDYGYTF
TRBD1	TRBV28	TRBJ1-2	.	TGTGCCAGCAGCCCCCAAGGCAGGGGGGATGGCTACACCTTC	CASSPQGRGDGYTF
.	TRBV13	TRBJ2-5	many	TGTGCCAGCAGCTCTGGGGAGACCCAGTACTTC	CASSSGETQYF
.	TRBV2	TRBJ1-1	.	TGTGCCAGCAGTGTTACAGGAGCTCTTGAAGCTTTCTTT	CASSVTGALEAFF
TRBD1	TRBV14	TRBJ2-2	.	TGTGCCAGCAGCCAAGTTCCCGGACAGGTGACCGGGGAGCTGTTTTTT	CASSQVPGQVTGELFF
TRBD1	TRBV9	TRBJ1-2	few	TGTGCCAGCAGCGGGCGACAGGGGGACTATGGCTACACCTTC	CASSGRQGDYGYTF
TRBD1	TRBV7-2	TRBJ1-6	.	TGTGCCAGCACAGTCCGGGGACAGCCCAATTCACCCCTCCACTTT	CASTVRGQPNSPLHF
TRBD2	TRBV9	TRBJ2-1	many	TGTGCCAGCAGCGTAGATCAGCGGGAGGCCCTCTCCTACAATGAGCAGTTCTTC	CASSVDQREALSYNEQFF
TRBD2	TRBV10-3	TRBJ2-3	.	TGTGCCATCAGTCGACTAGCGGGAGGGGGGAACACAGATACGCAGTATTTT	CAISRLAGGGNTDTQYF
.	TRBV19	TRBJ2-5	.	TGTGCCAGTAGCATTCGGATAGAAGAGACCCAGTACTTC	CASSIRIEETQYF
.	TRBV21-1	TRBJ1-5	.	TGTGCCAGCAGCAAGGAGGAAGGCTACAATCAGCCCCAGCATTTT	CASSKEEGYNQPQHF
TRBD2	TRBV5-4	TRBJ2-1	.	TGTGCCAGCAGCTTGGGACGGACTAGCGGTACCTACAATGAGCAGTTCTTC	CASSLGRTSGTYNEQFF
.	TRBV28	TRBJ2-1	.	TGTGCCAGCAGTTCCCTCGGGGGAGCCTACAATGAGCAGTTCTTC	CASSSLGGAYNEQFF
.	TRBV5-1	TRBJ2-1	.	TGCGCCAGCAGCTTGGGGGGGTCAACCTACAATGAGCAGTTCTTC	CASSLGGSTYNEQFF
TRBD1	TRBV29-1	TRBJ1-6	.	TGCAGCGTTCGGACAGGGGGACTTTCACCCCTCCACTTT	CSVRTGGLSPLHF
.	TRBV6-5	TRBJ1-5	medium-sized	TGTGCCAGCAGTCCGGCCCCCAATCAGCCCCAGCATTTT	CASSPAPNQPQHF
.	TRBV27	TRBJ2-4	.	TGTGCCAGCAGTCCCCTAGGCGGTTTCGACATTCAGTACTTC	CASSPLGGFDIQYF
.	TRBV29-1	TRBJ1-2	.	TGCAGCGTGATGGACACGTTACGTAATGGCTACACCTTC	CSVMDTLRNGYTF
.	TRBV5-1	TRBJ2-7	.	TGCGCCAGCAGCGGAACAGGTTCGGACGAGCAGTACTTC	CASSGTGSDEQYF
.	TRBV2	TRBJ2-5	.	TGTGCCAGCACCCTGGGACTGCAAGAGACCCAGTACTTC	CASTLGLQETQYF
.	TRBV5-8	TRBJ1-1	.	TGTGCCAGCAGCTTGGCCTGGAGGGCTGGGACTGAAGCTTTCTTT	CASSLAWRAGTEAFF
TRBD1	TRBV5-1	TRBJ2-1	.	TGCGCCAGCACCCCGGGACAGCAGGGCAATGAGCAGTTCTTC	CASTPGQQGNEQFF
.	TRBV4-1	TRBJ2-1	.	TGCGCCAGCAGCCAAGAAGGGGCGGGTGTATCCTACAATGAGCAGTTCTTC	CASSQEGAGVSYNEQFF
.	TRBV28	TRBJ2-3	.	TGTGCCAGCACCAAGGGCCGAACCGCAGATACGCAGTATTTT	CASTKGRTADTQYF
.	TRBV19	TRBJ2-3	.	TGTGCCAGTAGTATAGATGCCGCCACAACGCAGTATTTT	CASSIDAATTQYF
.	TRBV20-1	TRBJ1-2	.	TGCAGTGCTAGTGACTATGGCTACACCTTC	CSASDYGYTF
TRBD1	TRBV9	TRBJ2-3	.	TGTGCCAGCAGCCCCGGGACAGGGGGAGGGGATACGCAGTATTTT	CASSPGTGGGDTQYF
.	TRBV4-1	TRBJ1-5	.	TGCGCCAGCAGCCAAGAGGGTTACAATCAGCCCCAGCATTTT	CASSQEGYNQPQHF
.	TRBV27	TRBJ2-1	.	TGTGCCAGCAGCCCCCGGGACGCCTACAATGAGCAGTTCTTC	CASSPRDAYNEQFF
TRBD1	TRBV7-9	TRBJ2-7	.	TGTGCCAGCAGCCCGGGACAGGGGGCCTACGAGCAGTACTTC	CASSPGQGAYEQYF
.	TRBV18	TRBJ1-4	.	TGTGCCAGCTCACCAGGGCCTAATGAAAAACTGTTTTTT	CASSPGPNEKLFF
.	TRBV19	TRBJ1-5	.	TGTGCCAGTAGTATTACTTGGGACACCACTCGTCAGCCCCAGCATTTT	CASSITWDTTRQPQHF
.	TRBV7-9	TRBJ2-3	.	TGTGCCAGCAGCTTAGAGGGGGGGCCCTCGAGCACAGATACGCAGTATTTT	CASSLEGGPSSTDTQYF
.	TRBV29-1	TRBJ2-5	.	TGCAGCGTTGATGGCGCCGGGGAGACCCAGTACTTC	CSVDGAGETQYF
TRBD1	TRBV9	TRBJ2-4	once	TGTGCCAGCAGCGCCTGGGACAGTCCCACGCAAAACATTCAGTACTTC	CASSAWDSPTQNIQYF
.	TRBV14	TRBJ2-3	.	TGTGCCAGCAGCCAGTGGGGTAGCACAGATACGCAGTATTTT	CASSQWGSTDTQYF
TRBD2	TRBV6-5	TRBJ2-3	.	TGTGCCAGCAGTGGAAGCAGCGGGGGGCAGTATTTT	CASSGSSGGQYF
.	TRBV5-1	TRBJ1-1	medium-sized	TGCGCCAGCAGCTTAAGTGGCGGGACTGAAGCTTTCTTT	CASSLSGGTEAFF
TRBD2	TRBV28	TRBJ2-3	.	TGTGCCAGCAGGAAACCTAGCGGGAGATTATATACGCAGTATTTT	CASRKPSGRLYTQYF
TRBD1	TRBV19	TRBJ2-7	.	TGTGCCAGTAGTTCAAACCCTGGGACAGGGGTGGACGAGCAGTACTTC	CASSSNPGTGVDEQYF
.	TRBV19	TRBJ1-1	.	TGTGCCAGTAGTAAGACAGGAAACATGAACACTGAAGCTTTCTTT	CASSKTGNMNTEAFF
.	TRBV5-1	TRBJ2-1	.	TGCGCCAGCAGCTTGAATTCGGGGGGCGCGGGTTACAATGAGCAGTTCTTC	CASSLNSGGAGYNEQFF
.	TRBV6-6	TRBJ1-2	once	TGTGCCAGCAGTTACAGAATGGAGGGACTTGGCTACACCTTC	CASSYRMEGLGYTF
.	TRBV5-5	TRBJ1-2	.	TGTGCCAGCAGCTTTTGGTTGGGGGCTAACTATGGCTACACCTTC	CASSFWLGANYGYTF
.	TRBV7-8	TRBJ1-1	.	TGTGCCAGTTGGCCGCTGAACACTGAAGCTTTCTTT	CASWPLNTEAFF
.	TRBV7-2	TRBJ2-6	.	TGTGCCAGCAGCCAAAAGGGGTCTGGGGCCAACGTCCTGACTTTC	CASSQKGSGANVLTF
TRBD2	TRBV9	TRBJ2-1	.	TGTGCCAGCAGCGCCCGGATCGGACTAGCGGGGGGCAATGAGCAGTTCTTC	CASSARIGLAGGNEQFF
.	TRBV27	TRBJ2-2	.	TGTGCCAGCAGTTTACGGTCAGGGTCGAACACCGGGGAGCTGTTTTTT	CASSLRSGSNTGELFF
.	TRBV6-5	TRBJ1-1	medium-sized	TGTGCCAGCAGTTACATACATCGGGGTGAAGCTTTCTTT	CASSYIHRGEAFF
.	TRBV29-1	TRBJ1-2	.	TGCAGCGTTGGGTTCTTAGGGGGAAACTATGGCTACACCTTC	CSVGFLGGNYGYTF
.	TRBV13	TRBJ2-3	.	TGTGCCAGCAGCCCCCGTTTCACAGATACGCAGTATTTT	CASSPRFTDTQYF
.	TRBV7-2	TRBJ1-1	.	TGTGCCAGCAGCTTCTCAGCGATGAACACTGAAGCTTTCTTT	CASSFSAMNTEAFF
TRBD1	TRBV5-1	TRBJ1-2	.	TGCGCCAGCAGCTTGACCACAGGGGTGCGCTATGGCTACACCTTC	CASSLTTGVRYGYTF
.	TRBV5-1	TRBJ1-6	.	TGCGCCAGCAGCTTGGGTTGGCAGGTTAATTCACCCCTCCACTTT	CASSLGWQVNSPLHF
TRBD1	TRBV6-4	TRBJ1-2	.	TGTGCCAGCAGTGGACAGGGATGGGGCTACACCTTC	CASSGQGWGYTF
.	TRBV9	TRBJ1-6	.	TGTGCCAGCAGCGGCCCCCTCTTTTCAGCCCTCCACTTT	CASSGPLFSALHF
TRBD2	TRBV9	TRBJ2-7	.	TGTGCCAGCAGCGCAACCGGGACTACCCCGGAGCAGTACTTC	CASSATGTTPEQYF
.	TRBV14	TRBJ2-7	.	TGTGCCAGCAGCCCTGGATACGAGCAGTACTTC	CASSPGYEQYF